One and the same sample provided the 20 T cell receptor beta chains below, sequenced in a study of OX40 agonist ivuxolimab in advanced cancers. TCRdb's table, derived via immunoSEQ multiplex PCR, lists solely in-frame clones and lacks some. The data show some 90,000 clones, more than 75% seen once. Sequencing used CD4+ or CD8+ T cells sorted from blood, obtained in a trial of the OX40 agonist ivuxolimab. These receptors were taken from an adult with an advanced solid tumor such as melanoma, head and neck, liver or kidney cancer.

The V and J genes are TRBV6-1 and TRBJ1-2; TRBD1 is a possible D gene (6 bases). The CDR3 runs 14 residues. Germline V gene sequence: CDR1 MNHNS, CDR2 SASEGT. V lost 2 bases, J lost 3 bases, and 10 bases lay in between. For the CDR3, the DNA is TGTGCCAGCAGTGAACCACAGGGCCACTATGGCTACACCTTC. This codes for CASSEPQGHYGYTF.

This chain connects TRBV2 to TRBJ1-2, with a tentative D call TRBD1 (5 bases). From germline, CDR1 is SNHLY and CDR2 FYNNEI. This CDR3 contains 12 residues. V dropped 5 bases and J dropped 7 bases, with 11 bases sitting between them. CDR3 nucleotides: TGTGCCAGCAGTCCCGGGACCTTTGGCTACACCTTC. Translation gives CASSPGTFGYTF.

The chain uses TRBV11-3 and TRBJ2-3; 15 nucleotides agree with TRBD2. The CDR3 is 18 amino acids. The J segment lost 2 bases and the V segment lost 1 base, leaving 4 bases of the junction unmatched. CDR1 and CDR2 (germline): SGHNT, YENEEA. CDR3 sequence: CASSLVGTSGRLTDTQYF. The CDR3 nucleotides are TGTGCCAGCAGCTTAGTTGGGACTAGCGGGAGGCTCACAGATACGCAGTATTTT.

The DNA of the CDR3 is TGTGCCAGGGCTATAGTAGATGGTTATGGCTACACCTTC. Translation gives CARAIVDGYGYTF. This sequence joins TRBV2 and TRBJ1-2; D is ambiguous. The germline V gene encodes CDR1 SNHLY and CDR2 FYNNEI. CDR3 length: 13 residues. Trimming pared 9 bases from V and 5 bases from J, leaving 16 bases between.

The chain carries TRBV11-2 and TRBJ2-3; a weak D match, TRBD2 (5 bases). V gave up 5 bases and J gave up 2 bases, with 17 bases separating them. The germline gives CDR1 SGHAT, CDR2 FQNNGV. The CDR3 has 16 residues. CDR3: CASSVDSSGITDTQYF. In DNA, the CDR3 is TGTGCCAGCAGCGTCGATTCGTCGGGAATCACAGATACGCAGTATTTT.

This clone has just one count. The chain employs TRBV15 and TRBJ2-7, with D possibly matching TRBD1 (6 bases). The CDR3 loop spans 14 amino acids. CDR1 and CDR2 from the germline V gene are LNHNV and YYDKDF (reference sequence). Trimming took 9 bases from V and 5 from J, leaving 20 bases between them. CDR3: CATSVRQDSNEQYF. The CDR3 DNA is TGTGCCACGAGCGTCAGACAGGACTCTAACGAGCAGTACTTC. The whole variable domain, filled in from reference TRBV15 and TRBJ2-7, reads DAMVIQNPRYQVTQFGKPVTLSCSQTLNHNVMYWYQQKSSQAPKLLFHYYDKDFNNEADTPDNFQSRRPNTSFCFLDIRSPGLGDTAMYLCATSVRQDSNEQYFGPGTRLTVT.

The CDR3 spells CSGPKNTEAFF. CDR3 coding DNA: TGCAGCGGGCCGAAGAACACTGAAGCTTTCTTT. The V call is TRBV20-1, the J call TRBJ1-1; D not resolved. The CDR3 spans 11 residues. Germline CDR1 DFQATT, CDR2 SNEGSKA (reference sequence).

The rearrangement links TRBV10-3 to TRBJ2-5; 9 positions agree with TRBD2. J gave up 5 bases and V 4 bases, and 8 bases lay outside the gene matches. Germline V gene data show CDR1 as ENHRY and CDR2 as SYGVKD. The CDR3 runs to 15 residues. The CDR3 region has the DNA TGTGCCATCAGTGGGAGTCCGAGCGGGAGGGAGACCCAGTACTTC. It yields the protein CAISGSPSGRETQYF.

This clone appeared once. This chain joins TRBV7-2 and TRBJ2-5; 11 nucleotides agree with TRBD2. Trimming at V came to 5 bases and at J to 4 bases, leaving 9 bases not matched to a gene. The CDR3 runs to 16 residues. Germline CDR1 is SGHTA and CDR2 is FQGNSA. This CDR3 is CASSPLTSGSIETQYF. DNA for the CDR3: TGTGCCAGCAGCCCACTCACTAGCGGGAGTATAGAGACCCAGTACTTC.

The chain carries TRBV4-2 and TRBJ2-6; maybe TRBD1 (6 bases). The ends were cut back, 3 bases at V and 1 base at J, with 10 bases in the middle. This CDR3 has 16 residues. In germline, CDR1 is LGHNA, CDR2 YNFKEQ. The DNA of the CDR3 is TGTGCCAGCAGCCACCCGGGACATTCTGGGGCCAACGTCCTGACTTTC. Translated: CASSHPGHSGANVLTF.

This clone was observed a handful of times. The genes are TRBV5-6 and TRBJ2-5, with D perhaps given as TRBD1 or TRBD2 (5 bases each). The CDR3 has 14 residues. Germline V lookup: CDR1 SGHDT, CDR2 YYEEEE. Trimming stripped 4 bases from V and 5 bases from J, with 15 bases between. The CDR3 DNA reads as TGTGCCAGCAGCAGTCAGGGAAGAGGGGAGACCCAGTACTTC. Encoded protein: CASSSQGRGETQYF.

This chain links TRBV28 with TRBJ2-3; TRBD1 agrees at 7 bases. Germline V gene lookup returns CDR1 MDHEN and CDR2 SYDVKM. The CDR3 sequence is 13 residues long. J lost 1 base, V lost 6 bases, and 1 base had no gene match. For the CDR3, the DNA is TGTGCCAGCAGAGGGACAGGCACAGATACGCAGTATTTT. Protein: CASRGTGTDTQYF.

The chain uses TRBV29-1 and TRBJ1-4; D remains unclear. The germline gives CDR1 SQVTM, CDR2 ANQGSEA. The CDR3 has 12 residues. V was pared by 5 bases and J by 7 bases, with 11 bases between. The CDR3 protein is CSVNSVGEKLFF. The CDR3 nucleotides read TGCAGCGTTAACAGCGTAGGTGAAAAACTGTTTTTT.

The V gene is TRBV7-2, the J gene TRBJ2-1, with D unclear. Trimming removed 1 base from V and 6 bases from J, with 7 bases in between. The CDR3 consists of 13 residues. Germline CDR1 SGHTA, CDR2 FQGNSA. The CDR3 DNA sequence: TGTGCCAGCAGCTTAGGCGCACTCAATGAGCAGTTCTTC. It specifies CASSLGALNEQFF.

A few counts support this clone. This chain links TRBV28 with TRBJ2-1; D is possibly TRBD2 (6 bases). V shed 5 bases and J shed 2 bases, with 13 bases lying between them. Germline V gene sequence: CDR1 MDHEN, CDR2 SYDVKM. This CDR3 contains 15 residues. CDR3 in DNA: TGTGCCAGCAGTCTGGCTAGCGTACCCTACAATGAGCAGTTCTTC. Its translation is CASSLASVPYNEQFF. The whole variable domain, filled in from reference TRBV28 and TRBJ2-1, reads DVKVTQSSRYLVKRTGEKVFLECVQDMDHENMFWYRQDPGLGLRLIYFSYDVKMKEKGDIPEGYSVSREKKERFSLILESASTNQTSMYLCASSLASVPYNEQFFGPGTRLTVL.

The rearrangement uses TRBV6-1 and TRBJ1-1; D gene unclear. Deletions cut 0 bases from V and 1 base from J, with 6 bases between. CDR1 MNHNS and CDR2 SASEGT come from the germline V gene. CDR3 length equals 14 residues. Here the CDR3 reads CASSEARANTEAFF. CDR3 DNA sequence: TGTGCCAGCAGTGAAGCACGCGCGAACACTGAAGCTTTCTTT.

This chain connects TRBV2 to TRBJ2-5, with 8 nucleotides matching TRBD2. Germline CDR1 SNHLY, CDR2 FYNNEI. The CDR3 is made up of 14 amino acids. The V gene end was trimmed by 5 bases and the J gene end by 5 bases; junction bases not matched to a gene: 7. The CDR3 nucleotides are TGTGCCAGCAGTCGGGGGGGCGCGGGGGAGACCCAGTACTTC. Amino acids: CASSRGGAGETQYF.

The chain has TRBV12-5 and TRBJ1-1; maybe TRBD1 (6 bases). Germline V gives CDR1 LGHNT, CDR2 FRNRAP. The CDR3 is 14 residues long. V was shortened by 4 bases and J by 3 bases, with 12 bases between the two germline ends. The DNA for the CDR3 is TGTGCTAGTGGTTCAGGGGTAACCCACACTGAAGCTTTCTTT. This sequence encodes CASGSGVTHTEAFF.

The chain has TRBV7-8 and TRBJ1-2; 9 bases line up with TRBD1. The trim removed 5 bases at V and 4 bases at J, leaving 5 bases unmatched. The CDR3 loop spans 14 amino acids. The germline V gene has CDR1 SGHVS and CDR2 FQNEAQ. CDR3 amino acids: CASSQRDRAYGYTF. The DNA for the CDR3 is TGTGCCAGCAGCCAACGGGACAGGGCCTATGGCTACACCTTC.

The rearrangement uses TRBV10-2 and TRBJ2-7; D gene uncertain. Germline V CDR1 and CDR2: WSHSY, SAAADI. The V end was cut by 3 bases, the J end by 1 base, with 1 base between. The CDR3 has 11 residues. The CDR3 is CASSESYEQYF. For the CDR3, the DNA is TGCGCCAGCAGTGAATCCTACGAGCAGTACTTC.